The 26 T cell receptor beta chains below come from one sample, sequenced in a study of T cells in Graves' hyperthyroidism and ophthalmopathy (dated by TCRdb to about 2019). The library was prepared using multiplex PCR. The sequencer was an Illumina HiSeq 2000. The TCR beta CDR3 regions were amplified from RNA transcripts. The TCR CDR3 was subjected to a first round of RT-PCR using the HTBI primer set and the Qiagen OneStep RT-PCR kit. TCRdb reprocessing: public reads trimmed at Q25 with fastp, clones called with MiXCR, in-frame beta chains kept. Rows are unified per CDR3 protein, each entry keeping the most common DNA and genes. The sample has over 450,000 distinct CDR3 sequences on record, 17% of them singletons. 15% to 20% of the sample is held by the ten biggest clonotypes. Input material: blood. The source of these receptors is a woman aged 18-35 years with Graves' ophthalmopathy.

The chain joins TRBV12-3 or TRBV12-4 to TRBJ2-1, with TRBD2 identical over 8 bases. This CDR3 is 13 amino acids long. The junction had 5 bases not matched to a gene; V was cut back by 3 bases and J by 10 bases. Written as DNA, the CDR3 is TGTGCCAGCAGTTTGCGGGAGGAGTCCGAGCAGTTCTTC. Translating it yields CASSLREESEQFF.

CDR3 protein: CASSQRARTSGSSEQYF. The CDR3 coding sequence is TGTGCCAGCAGCCAAAGGGCTCGGACTAGCGGGAGTAGCGAGCAGTACTTC. The V gene is TRBV11-3, the J gene TRBJ2-7; 13 positions match TRBD2. V shed 5 bases and J 6 bases; nucleotides not matched to a gene: 13. This CDR3 has 17 amino acids. The germline V gene encodes CDR1 SGHNT and CDR2 YENEEA.

This clonotype was seen a handful of times. This rearrangement joins TRBV6-1 to TRBJ2-2, with D possibly TRBD1 on 5 matching bases. Germline CDR1 is MNHNS and CDR2 is SASEGT. V was shortened by 6 bases and J by 4 bases, with 18 bases between the two germline ends. The CDR3 loop spans 16 amino acids. The CDR3 is CASSDNTGRATGELFF. CDR3 in DNA: TGTGCCAGCAGCGACAATACAGGAAGGGCCACCGGGGAGCTGTTTTTT.

This clonotype was seen at least ten times. The chain carries TRBV5-1 and TRBJ1-1; tentatively, D is TRBD1 (5 bases). The CDR3 spans 15 residues. CDR1 and CDR2 (germline): SGHRS, YFSETQ. The germline V and J ends were trimmed by 2 bases and 0 bases, with 11 bases remaining between them. In DNA, the CDR3 is TGCGCCAGCAGCTTTGGTGGGACCATGAACACTGAAGCTTTCTTT. This translates into CASSFGGTMNTEAFF.

Many counts were recorded for this clonotype. This chain connects TRBV2 to TRBJ2-3; D unclear. Per germline, CDR1 SNHLY and CDR2 FYNNEI. This CDR3 is 14 amino acids long. The ends were cut back, 4 bases at V and 3 bases at J, with 11 bases in the middle. The CDR3 nucleotides are TGTGCCAGCAGTGTGACGCGGACGACAGATACGCAGTATTTT. Encoded protein: CASSVTRTTDTQYF.

This clonotype has a handful of counts. The gene calls are TRBV19 and TRBJ1-1; a weak D match, TRBD1 (6 bases). The CDR3 is 13 amino acids. Looked up from germline, CDR1 is LNHDA and CDR2 is SQIVND (reference sequence). V lost 1 base and J lost 4, with 7 bases in between. The CDR3 loop is CASSIGTVTEAFF. In nucleotides, the CDR3 is TGTGCCAGTAGTATAGGGACAGTCACTGAAGCTTTCTTT.

This clonotype was found a few times. The V gene is TRBV12-3 or TRBV12-4, the J gene TRBJ1-1; D remains unclear. The CDR3 is made up of 14 amino acids. V lost 7 bases and J lost 4, with 16 bases in between. This chain's CDR3 is CASTVGSPGTEAFF. The CDR3 DNA reads TGTGCCAGCACCGTAGGTAGCCCGGGCACTGAAGCTTTCTTT.

This chain links TRBV30 with TRBJ2-2, with D unclear. Germline CDR1 is GTSNPN and CDR2 is SVGIG (reference sequence). V was clipped by 4 bases and J by 5 bases, with 11 bases between them. The CDR3 consists of 13 residues. The chain's CDR3 is CAWTPRLTGELFF. DNA for the CDR3: TGTGCCTGGACCCCCCGGCTTACCGGGGAGCTGTTTTTT.

This clonotype was seen more than once but under ten times. V gene TRBV6-5 combines with J gene TRBJ1-1, with 8 nucleotides matching TRBD1. V shed 2 bases and J 1 base; nucleotides not matched to a gene: 6. The CDR3 spans 16 residues. Germline V CDR1 and CDR2: MNHEY, SVGAGI. This CDR3 reads CASSYPDREGNTEAFF. The CDR3 DNA reads as TGTGCCAGCAGTTACCCGGACAGGGAAGGGAACACTGAAGCTTTCTTT.

Many counts were recorded for this clonotype. V usage is TRBV4-1 and J usage is TRBJ2-5, with 10 bases aligning to TRBD2. This CDR3 contains 16 residues. Trimming cost V 1 base and J 3 bases; bases outside gene matches: 5. From germline, CDR1 is MGHRA and CDR2 YSYEKL. CDR3 sequence (DNA): TGCGCCAGCAGCCAAGTTGATCTAGCGGGAGAAGAGACCCAGTACTTC. It is translated as CASSQVDLAGEETQYF.

This clonotype was recorded at least ten times. The chain uses TRBV30 and TRBJ2-5, with 11 bases matching TRBD2. CDR3 length equals 15 residues. Per germline, CDR1 GTSNPN and CDR2 SVGIG (reference sequence). J gave up 6 bases and V 2 bases, and 8 bases lay outside the gene matches. The CDR3 nucleotides read TGTGCCTGGAGTATTGCTAGCGGGAGGTTGAAGACCCAGTACTTC. Protein: CAWSIASGRLKTQYF.

Worth noting for this clonotype: A much more abundant neighbour one base away suggests this may be a read error. This chain links TRBV28 with TRBJ2-7, with 7 bases that match TRBD1. The germline gives CDR1 MDHEN, CDR2 SYDVKM. CDR3 length: 16 residues. The CDR3 here is CVSVVTRGGLRHEQYF. Written as DNA, the CDR3 is TGTGTCAGCGTGGTAACGCGAGGGGGCCTTCGCCACGAGCAGTACTTC.

This clonotype was detected only a few times. This chain joins TRBV10-3 and TRBJ1-1; D gene unclear. The CDR3 has 17 residues. V lost 2 bases, J lost 3 bases, and 19 bases lay in between. Per the germline V gene, CDR1 is ENHRY and CDR2 is SYGVKD. The CDR3 here is CAISEGASGIPYTEAFF. The CDR3 DNA reads TGTGCCATCAGTGAGGGCGCTTCGGGGATACCGTACACTGAAGCTTTCTTT.

This clonotype was picked up one time. Being one base from a much bigger clone, this may be a read error. The chain couples TRBV6-1 to TRBJ2-5, with 12 bases lining up with TRBD2. This CDR3 is 14 amino acids long. The trim removed 7 bases at V and 7 bases at J, leaving 7 bases unmatched. Germline lookup yields CDR1 MNHNS and CDR2 SASEGT. The CDR3 loop reads CASTMTSGRVTQYF. The CDR3 DNA sequence: TGTGCCAGCACCATGACTAGCGGGAGAGTGACCCAGTACTTC.

This clonotype was counted between two and nine times. The chain uses TRBV30 and TRBJ1-1; the D gene is possibly TRBD1 (6 bases). Germline CDR1 and CDR2: GTSNPN and SVGIG (reference sequence). This CDR3 region has 13 residues. V shed 8 bases and J shed 4 bases, with 17 bases lying between them. The CDR3: CASSATGPTEAFF. CDR3 in DNA: TGTGCCAGTAGCGCAACAGGGCCCACTGAAGCTTTCTTT.

This clonotype was found many times. V gene TRBV28 combines with J gene TRBJ2-1; D tentatively reads TRBD1 or TRBD2 (6 bases each). V was shortened by 7 bases and J by 6 bases, with 16 bases between the two germline ends. The CDR3 extends over 14 amino acids. The V gene's germline CDR1 is MDHEN and CDR2 SYDVKM. CDR3 sequence reads: CASTPKGGVNEQFF. The CDR3 DNA sequence: TGTGCCAGCACCCCGAAGGGGGGAGTCAATGAGCAGTTCTTC.

J is TRBJ1-2 and V is TRBV29-1, with 7 bases lining up with TRBD1. This CDR3 has 17 residues. CDR1 is SQVTM, CDR2 ANQGSEA, per germline. V was pared by 4 bases and J by 0 bases, with 14 bases of the junction left unmatched. The DNA of the CDR3 is TGCAGCGTTGCAGGAGCCCGACAGGGAAACCCTAACTATGGCTACACCTTC. This codes for CSVAGARQGNPNYGYTF.

This clonotype was seen at least ten times. The rearrangement joins TRBV7-8 to TRBJ2-7; D perhaps matches TRBD1 (6 bases). Trimming left V 4 bases short and J 2 bases short, with 15 bases between. Per the germline V gene, CDR1 is SGHVS and CDR2 is FQNEAQ. CDR3 length: 15 amino acids. In nucleotides, the CDR3 is TGTGCCAGCAGCTCAGCGAGGGGGTTTACCTACGAGCAGTACTTC. Amino acids: CASSSARGFTYEQYF. Drawing the rest from reference TRBV7-8 and TRBJ2-7, the complete variable domain is GAGVSQSPRYKVAKRGQDVALRCDPISGHVSLFWYQQALGQGPEFLTYFQNEAQLDKSGLPSDRFFAERPEGSVSTLKIQRTQQEDSAVYLCASSSARGFTYEQYFGPGTRLTVT.

In its sample, this clonotype was seen a few times. This chain joins TRBV5-1 and TRBJ2-1, with 8 bases identical to TRBD2. The CDR3 has 15 amino acids. After removal of 6 bases from V and 4 bases from J, the junction contained 9 bases not matched to a gene. From germline, CDR1 is SGHRS and CDR2 YFSETQ. CDR3 loop: CASNKAGVGYNEQFF. CDR3 DNA sequence: TGCGCCAGCAACAAAGCGGGAGTCGGGTACAATGAGCAGTTCTTC.

This clonotype has only a few counts. The chain has TRBV20-1 and TRBJ2-3, with D possibly TRBD2 on 6 matching bases. V lost 5 bases and J 2 bases, leaving 14 bases between the germline ends. CDR3 length: 14 residues. The germline gives CDR1 DFQATT, CDR2 SNEGSKA (reference sequence). The CDR3 spells CSASTSLITDTQYF. CDR3 DNA: TGCAGTGCTTCGACTAGTTTAATCACAGATACGCAGTATTTT.

This clonotype showed up just a few times. This chain uses TRBV12-3 or TRBV12-4 with TRBJ1-5; D gene uncertain. V gave up 5 bases and J gave up 7 bases, with 18 bases separating them. This CDR3 contains 15 residues. CDR3 sequence (DNA): TGTGCCAGCAGTGAAGAATGGAGGGTAGGCCAGCCCCAGCATTTT. Protein sequence: CASSEEWRVGQPQHF.

V usage is TRBV14 and J usage is TRBJ1-1, with D maybe TRBD1 (6 bases). Trimming pared 0 bases from V and 8 bases from J, leaving 13 bases between. Germline assignment: CDR1 SGHDN and CDR2 FVKESK. The CDR3 sequence is 14 residues long. CDR3 in DNA: TGTGCCAGCAGCCAAGATCTTGCTGGGGGCGAAGCTTTCTTT. Protein: CASSQDLAGGEAFF.

This clonotype was counted only a few times. This chain joins TRBV29-1 and TRBJ2-2, with 8 bases aligning to TRBD1. CDR1 is SQVTM and CDR2 is ANQGSEA in the germline V gene. This CDR3 region has 14 residues. Trimming removed 2 bases from V and 2 bases from J; junction bases left unmatched: 1. In DNA form, the CDR3 reads TGCAGCGTTGAACAGGGGGCTAACACCGGGGAGCTGTTTTTT. Translation gives CSVEQGANTGELFF.

This clonotype was seen at least ten times. The V gene is TRBV28, the J gene TRBJ1-2, with D uncertain. The V end lost 6 bases, the J end lost 4 bases, and 15 bases lay between the germline ends. In germline, CDR1 is MDHEN, CDR2 SYDVKM. This CDR3 is 14 amino acids long. CDR3 region: CASSTYLDRYGYTF. CDR3 in DNA: TGTGCCAGCAGCACCTACCTCGACCGCTATGGCTACACCTTC.

This clonotype was seen repeatedly, ten times or more. The chain couples TRBV5-1 to TRBJ2-3; 10 nucleotides match TRBD1. CDR1 and CDR2 (germline): SGHRS, YFSETQ. After removal of 0 bases from V and 6 bases from J, the junction contained 4 bases not matched to a gene. There are 15 residues in the CDR3. The CDR3 DNA sequence: TGCGCCAGCAGCTTGGGACAGGGGGCCGAGGATACGCAGTATTTT. Its translation: CASSLGQGAEDTQYF.

In its sample, this clonotype was seen once. This may come from a read error, since a much larger clone is one base off. The CDR3: CSARVQVNTEALF. In DNA, the CDR3 is TGCAGTGCTAGAGTGCAGGTCAACACTGAAGCTCTCTTT. The chain employs TRBV20-1 and TRBJ1-1; D is unresolved. Germline V gives CDR1 DFQATT, CDR2 SNEGSKA (reference sequence). This CDR3 is 13 amino acids long.